This T cell receptor (beta chain) was profiled in a study of regulatory and conventional T cells in RAG deficiency. TCRdb keeps only in-frame clones here, not all; method: immunoSEQ multiplex PCR. The table lists approximately 8,500 clones, approximately 80% of them singletons. The germline V and J ends were trimmed by 6 bases and 4 bases, with 16 bases remaining between them. CDR1 is MNHEY, CDR2 SVGAGI, per germline. The CDR3 is 15 residues long. The sample also formed part of further work on regulatory T cells. That report adds: The primer mix had 52 TRBV and 13 TRBJ primers.

Input material: CD8+ T cells sorted from blood. The chain carries TRBV6-5 and TRBJ2-1, with D unresolved. The TCR sequence derives from a human donor in good health. CDR3 bases: TGTGCCAGCAGCCGCGGTCCCCCGGGTTACAATGAGCAGTTCTTC. Its protein product is CASSRGPPGYNEQFF.